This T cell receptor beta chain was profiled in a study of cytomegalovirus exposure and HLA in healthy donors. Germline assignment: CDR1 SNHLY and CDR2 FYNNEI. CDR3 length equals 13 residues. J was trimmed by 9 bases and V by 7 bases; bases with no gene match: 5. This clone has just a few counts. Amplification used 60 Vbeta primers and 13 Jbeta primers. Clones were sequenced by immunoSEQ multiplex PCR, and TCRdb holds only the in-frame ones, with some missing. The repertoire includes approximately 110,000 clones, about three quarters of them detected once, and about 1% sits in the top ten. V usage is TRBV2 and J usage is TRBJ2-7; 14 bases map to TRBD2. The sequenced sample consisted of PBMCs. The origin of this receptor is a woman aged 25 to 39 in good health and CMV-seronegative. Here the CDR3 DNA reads TGTGCCAGCATAATGGGACTAGCGGGGGCGCAGTACTTC. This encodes CASIMGLAGAQYF. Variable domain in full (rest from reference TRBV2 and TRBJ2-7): EPEVTQTPSHQVTQMGQEVILRCVPISNHLYFYWYRQILGQKVEFLVSFYNNEISEKSEIFDDQFSVERPDGSNFTLKIRSTKLEDSAMYFCASIMGLAGAQYFGPGTRLTVT.